This T cell receptor beta chain was captured in a study of sequential checkpoint blockade in melanoma. For the study at large: 75 to 95 pretreatment tumor DNA samples were TCRβ immunosequenced. After nivolumab or ipilimumab alone, approximately 22 patients had week-13 rebiopsies.

Noted treatment: randomized to nivolumab then ipilimumab (arm A) or the reverse (arm B). Only in-frame clones appear in the TCRdb table, and some are missing; sequencing was by immunoSEQ multiplex PCR. The sample records roughly 5,400 clones, 26% being singletons. V lost 3 bases, J lost 1 base, and 10 bases stayed unmatched. The CDR3 is made up of 17 amino acids. Germline V CDR1 and CDR2: SGHNT, YENEEA. This clone showed up just a few times. The sequence came from a human donor with melanoma. Here the sequenced sample was tumor tissue (inferred from file names), taken from a patient given nivolumab and ipilimumab in sequence. The chain recombines TRBV11-3 with TRBJ2-3, with 7 bases identical to TRBD2. The CDR3, as DNA: TGTGCCAGCAGCTTGGGATGGGAGGGCGTCGGCACAGATACGCAGTATTTT. It is translated as CASSLGWEGVGTDTQYF.